This T cell receptor (beta chain) was identified in a study of CD8 T cells in ankylosing spondylitis. Notes on this clonotype: The target antigen is unknown.

Findings of the study overall: Ankylosing spondylitis blood seemed to carry a telltale TCR beta motif made of under ten highly homologous variants.

In TCRdb, the 5' RACE reads were re-called with MiXCR into one record per CDR3 protein. This table holds 250,000 or so distinct CDR3 sequences, under 20% found once. The TCR was taken from a male donor with ankylosing spondylitis or in good health (not recorded which). The sequencing sample was made of blood, either unsorted or a sorted T cell fraction (not recorded which).

The DNA of the CDR3 is TGTGCCAGCAGCCAAGATTGGCTAGCGGGGAAGGAGCAGTACTTC. Translated: CASSQDWLAGKEQYF. This chain links TRBV4-2 with TRBJ2-7; 9 nucleotides match TRBD2. The CDR3 runs to 15 residues. Germline V lookup: CDR1 LGHNA, CDR2 YNFKEQ. Trimming at V came to 0 bases and at J to 7 bases, leaving 7 bases not matched to a gene.